A selection of T cell receptor beta chains follows, all from one sample in a study of beta chain features in type 1 diabetes. Sequenced by immunoSEQ multiplex PCR; TCRdb stores in-frame clones only, minus some. The top ten clones hold 1.4% of a sample with about 52,000 clones, under 45% of them seen once. The sequenced sample was Tregs from blood. All receptors derive from a man aged 25 to 40 with type 1 diabetes. Each CDR3 is given with its conserved first and last residue. The D gene is left open where the match is weak. Only some rows state a clone size, as once, few, many or a class for expanded clones.

CDR3 DNA: TGTGCCAGCAGCAGAAGGACAGTAGAGCAGTACTTC
CDR3 protein: CASSRRTVEQYF
CDR3 length: 12
clone size: few
J gene: TRBJ2-7
V gene: TRBV5-6
D gene: -

CDR3 DNA: TGTGCCAGCAGCTCACAGAAACAGGGATACGAGCAGTACTTC
CDR3 protein: CASSSQKQGYEQYF
CDR3 length: 14
clone size: few
J gene: TRBJ2-7
V gene: TRBV7-2
D gene: -

CDR3 DNA: TGTGCCAGCAGCGGAGGGACAGGGGTGACCTACGAGCAGTACTTC
CDR3 protein: CASSGGTGVTYEQYF
CDR3 length: 15
clone size: -
J gene: TRBJ2-7
V gene: TRBV7-9
D gene: TRBD1

CDR3 DNA: TGCAGTGCTAGATTCTTAGAGACCCAGTACTTC
CDR3 protein: CSARFLETQYF
CDR3 length: 11
clone size: few
J gene: TRBJ2-5
V gene: TRBV20-1
D gene: -

CDR3 DNA: TGTGCCAGCAGCTTGGCTAGCGGGAGTGACGAGCAGTACTTC
CDR3 protein: CASSLASGSDEQYF
CDR3 length: 14
clone size: once
J gene: TRBJ2-7
V gene: TRBV7-6
D gene: TRBD2

CDR3 DNA: TGTGCCAGCAGTTTGGTTTCTCCGGGAGCCTATGAGCAGTTCTTC
CDR3 protein: CASSLVSPGAYEQFF
CDR3 length: 15
clone size: -
J gene: TRBJ2-1
V gene: TRBV28
D gene: -

CDR3 DNA: TGTGCCAGCAGCTTAGGACAGTTGGCCGGGGAGCTGTTTTTT
CDR3 protein: CASSLGQLAGELFF
CDR3 length: 14
clone size: -
J gene: TRBJ2-2
V gene: TRBV7-2
D gene: -

CDR3 DNA: TGTGCCAGCAGCTTGGCGGGGGTCCACGAGCAGTACTTC
CDR3 protein: CASSLAGVHEQYF
CDR3 length: 13
clone size: few
J gene: TRBJ2-7
V gene: TRBV7-2
D gene: TRBD2

CDR3 DNA: TGCGCCAGCAGCCCCGGGACAGGGGGCATGTCGGTCACTGAAGCTTTCTTT
CDR3 protein: CASSPGTGGMSVTEAFF
CDR3 length: 17
clone size: -
J gene: TRBJ1-1
V gene: TRBV5-1
D gene: TRBD1

CDR3 DNA: TGTGCCAGCAGTCTCCGCGGGAGTCTTAACTATGGCTACACCTTC
CDR3 protein: CASSLRGSLNYGYTF
CDR3 length: 15
clone size: few
J gene: TRBJ1-2
V gene: TRBV28
D gene: -

CDR3 DNA: TGTGCCACCAGCAGAGTTGTTGGTGAGCAGTACTTC
CDR3 protein: CATSRVVGEQYF
CDR3 length: 12
clone size: few
J gene: TRBJ2-5
V gene: TRBV15
D gene: -

CDR3 DNA: TGTGCCAGCAGTGAAGCGTTCTTAGGTCTTTTTCTTAGCGGGAGGAGAAGCAATGAGCAGTTCTTC
CDR3 protein: CASSEAFLGLFLSGRRSNEQFF
CDR3 length: 22
clone size: few
J gene: TRBJ2-1
V gene: TRBV6-1
D gene: TRBD2

CDR3 DNA: TGCGCCAGCAGCCCCTCAGGGGGCTCCTACAATGAGCAGTTCTTC
CDR3 protein: CASSPSGGSYNEQFF
CDR3 length: 15
clone size: few
J gene: TRBJ2-1
V gene: TRBV5-1
D gene: TRBD1

CDR3 DNA: TGTGCCAGCAGCTCCGCCGGACTAGCGTCCCAAGGGTCGTTCTTC
CDR3 protein: CASSSAGLASQGSFF
CDR3 length: 15
clone size: few
J gene: TRBJ2-1
V gene: TRBV7-2
D gene: TRBD2

CDR3 DNA: TGTGCCAGCAGTGAATCTTCCTACGAGCAGTACTTC
CDR3 protein: CASSESSYEQYF
CDR3 length: 12
clone size: -
J gene: TRBJ2-7
V gene: TRBV25-1
D gene: -

CDR3 DNA: TGTGCCAGTAGTAGGGGACAGAACTACGAGCAGTACTTC
CDR3 protein: CASSRGQNYEQYF
CDR3 length: 13
clone size: few
J gene: TRBJ2-7
V gene: TRBV19
D gene: TRBD1

CDR3 DNA: TGTGCCAGCAGCTCGGGAATAGGGAGGTACCAAGAGACCCAGTACTTC
CDR3 protein: CASSSGIGRYQETQYF
CDR3 length: 16
clone size: few
J gene: TRBJ2-5
V gene: TRBV5-4
D gene: -

CDR3 DNA: TGCGCCAGCAGCGCCGGGGACAGACACACCGGGGAGCTGTTTTTT
CDR3 protein: CASSAGDRHTGELFF
CDR3 length: 15
clone size: -
J gene: TRBJ2-2
V gene: TRBV5-1
D gene: TRBD1

CDR3 DNA: TGTGCCAGCAGCTGGGCCGGGACAGTGATGGCCGGGGAGCTGTTTTTT
CDR3 protein: CASSWAGTVMAGELFF
CDR3 length: 16
clone size: few
J gene: TRBJ2-2
V gene: TRBV11-2
D gene: TRBD1

CDR3 DNA: TGCGCCAGCAGCCTAGAAGAGACCCAGTACTTC
CDR3 protein: CASSLEETQYF
CDR3 length: 11
clone size: -
J gene: TRBJ2-5
V gene: TRBV5-1
D gene: -

CDR3 DNA: TGTGCCAGCTCCCCCGGGTCCCCCACGCCCCCTGAAGCTTTCTTT
CDR3 protein: CASSPGSPTPPEAFF
CDR3 length: 15
clone size: -
J gene: TRBJ1-1
V gene: TRBV18
D gene: -

CDR3 DNA: TGTGCCAGCAGTGGCCGCGGACTACAATACTACGAGCAGTACTTC
CDR3 protein: CASSGRGLQYYEQYF
CDR3 length: 15
clone size: -
J gene: TRBJ2-7
V gene: TRBV28
D gene: -

CDR3 DNA: TGTGCCAGCAGTTGGGACACAGGGAATACTGAAGCTTTCTTT
CDR3 protein: CASSWDTGNTEAFF
CDR3 length: 14
clone size: -
J gene: TRBJ1-1
V gene: TRBV6-5
D gene: -

CDR3 DNA: TGTGCCAGCAGCCGTTCACTAGCGGACAATGAGCAGTTCTTC
CDR3 protein: CASSRSLADNEQFF
CDR3 length: 14
clone size: -
J gene: TRBJ2-1
V gene: TRBV7-3
D gene: TRBD2

CDR3 DNA: TGTGCCAGCAACCCCAGCTCCTACAATGAGCAGTTCTTC
CDR3 protein: CASNPSSYNEQFF
CDR3 length: 13
clone size: -
J gene: TRBJ2-1
V gene: TRBV2
D gene: -

CDR3 DNA: TGTGCCAGCAGCCCCTACAGGGAACGATCACCCCTCCACTTT
CDR3 protein: CASSPYRERSPLHF
CDR3 length: 14
clone size: -
J gene: TRBJ1-6
V gene: TRBV27
D gene: -

CDR3 DNA: TGTGCCAGTAGTATTATTGCGACAAAACTGGGCTCTGGGGCCAACGTCCTGACTTTC
CDR3 protein: CASSIIATKLGSGANVLTF
CDR3 length: 19
clone size: few
J gene: TRBJ2-6
V gene: TRBV19
D gene: -

CDR3 DNA: TGTGCCAGCAGTAAGGGACAGGGGGCATCCTACGAGCAGTACTTC
CDR3 protein: CASSKGQGASYEQYF
CDR3 length: 15
clone size: -
J gene: TRBJ2-7
V gene: TRBV2
D gene: TRBD1

CDR3 DNA: TGCGCCAGCAGCCGTTTGGAGGGACTGGCCTACGAGCAGTACTTC
CDR3 protein: CASSRLEGLAYEQYF
CDR3 length: 15
clone size: few
J gene: TRBJ2-7
V gene: TRBV4-1
D gene: -

CDR3 DNA: TGTGCCAGCAGTTTAGTGAGTTCCCGCACAGATACGCAGTATTTT
CDR3 protein: CASSLVSSRTDTQYF
CDR3 length: 15
clone size: -
J gene: TRBJ2-3
V gene: TRBV28
D gene: -

CDR3 DNA: TGTGCCAGCATTCTCCTACAGGGAAACACTGAAGCTTTCTTT
CDR3 protein: CASILLQGNTEAFF
CDR3 length: 14
clone size: -
J gene: TRBJ1-1
V gene: TRBV28
D gene: -

CDR3 DNA: TGTGCCAGCTCACCCACCGGGACAGGGGGTGAAAAACTGTTTTTT
CDR3 protein: CASSPTGTGGEKLFF
CDR3 length: 15
clone size: -
J gene: TRBJ1-4
V gene: TRBV18
D gene: TRBD1

CDR3 DNA: TGTGCCAGCAGTCCGGGACAGTCCTACGAGCAGTACTTC
CDR3 protein: CASSPGQSYEQYF
CDR3 length: 13
clone size: -
J gene: TRBJ2-7
V gene: TRBV28
D gene: TRBD1

CDR3 DNA: TGTGCCAGCAGCTTGGGGACAGACTCAGTGCAGTACTTC
CDR3 protein: CASSLGTDSVQYF
CDR3 length: 13
clone size: few
J gene: TRBJ2-7
V gene: TRBV7-6
D gene: TRBD1

CDR3 DNA: TGTGCCAGCTCACCCGATCGACTAGAGTCTCTCAATGAGCAGTTCTTC
CDR3 protein: CASSPDRLESLNEQFF
CDR3 length: 16
clone size: -
J gene: TRBJ2-1
V gene: TRBV18
D gene: -

CDR3 DNA: TGCAGCGTTGAACTCGGGGAATCCCCGTACGAGCAGTACTTC
CDR3 protein: CSVELGESPYEQYF
CDR3 length: 14
clone size: few
J gene: TRBJ2-7
V gene: TRBV29-1
D gene: -

CDR3 DNA: TGTGCCAGCTGGGGGGGGCAGGAGAACACTGAAGCTTTCTTT
CDR3 protein: CASWGGQENTEAFF
CDR3 length: 14
clone size: few
J gene: TRBJ1-1
V gene: TRBV6-1
D gene: -

CDR3 DNA: TGTGCCAGCACCAAGGGACAACCTAGCAATCAGCCCCAGCATTTT
CDR3 protein: CASTKGQPSNQPQHF
CDR3 length: 15
clone size: -
J gene: TRBJ1-5
V gene: TRBV2
D gene: -

CDR3 DNA: TGTGCCAGCAGTCCCCCCCGGACAGGGGCCAACAATGAGCAGTTCTTC
CDR3 protein: CASSPPRTGANNEQFF
CDR3 length: 16
clone size: once
J gene: TRBJ2-1
V gene: TRBV2
D gene: TRBD1

CDR3 DNA: TGTGCCAGCAGTTACTCGGGACAGGGGGCTTGGGAGCAGTACTTC
CDR3 protein: CASSYSGQGAWEQYF
CDR3 length: 15
clone size: -
J gene: TRBJ2-7
V gene: TRBV6-5
D gene: TRBD1

CDR3 DNA: TGTGCCTGGCGATCCCTTATAGGGACTAGCGGGCCTAGTAGCTCCTACAATGAGCAGTTCTTC
CDR3 protein: CAWRSLIGTSGPSSSYNEQFF
CDR3 length: 21
clone size: -
J gene: TRBJ2-1
V gene: TRBV30
D gene: TRBD2

CDR3 DNA: TGTGCCAGCAGCCAATACGGGACAGGGGCCTACGAGCAGTACTTC
CDR3 protein: CASSQYGTGAYEQYF
CDR3 length: 15
clone size: many
J gene: TRBJ2-7
V gene: TRBV4-2
D gene: TRBD1

CDR3 DNA: TGTGCCAGCAGTACAAATCCTAGCTCCTACAATGAGCAGTTCTTC
CDR3 protein: CASSTNPSSYNEQFF
CDR3 length: 15
clone size: -
J gene: TRBJ2-1
V gene: TRBV6-4
D gene: -

CDR3 DNA: TGCGCCAGCAGCCAAGCTCTAGCAGCACCTGGGTATGAGACCCAGTACTTC
CDR3 protein: CASSQALAAPGYETQYF
CDR3 length: 17
clone size: -
J gene: TRBJ2-5
V gene: TRBV4-1
D gene: -

CDR3 DNA: TGTGCCAGCAGCCCTGGAGGGTCTGGGGCCAACGTCCTGACTTTC
CDR3 protein: CASSPGGSGANVLTF
CDR3 length: 15
clone size: -
J gene: TRBJ2-6
V gene: TRBV7-7
D gene: -

CDR3 DNA: TGTGCCAGCAGCTTAAGGGGGGACGTGCACAATGAGCAGTTCTTC
CDR3 protein: CASSLRGDVHNEQFF
CDR3 length: 15
clone size: few
J gene: TRBJ2-1
V gene: TRBV7-3
D gene: -

CDR3 DNA: TGTGCCAGCAGTTTAGACAGGGTCACTGAAGCTTTCTTT
CDR3 protein: CASSLDRVTEAFF
CDR3 length: 13
clone size: few
J gene: TRBJ1-1
V gene: TRBV28
D gene: TRBD1

CDR3 DNA: TGTGCCAGCTCACCCCTTGCTGGGGCCAACGTCCTGACTTTC
CDR3 protein: CASSPLAGANVLTF
CDR3 length: 14
clone size: -
J gene: TRBJ2-6
V gene: TRBV18
D gene: -

CDR3 DNA: TGTGCCAGCAGCTTCTCCGATCAGCCCCAGCATTTT
CDR3 protein: CASSFSDQPQHF
CDR3 length: 12
clone size: -
J gene: TRBJ1-5
V gene: TRBV7-9
D gene: -

CDR3 DNA: TGTGCCAGCAGTTACGGTGGGCATGGCTACACCTTC
CDR3 protein: CASSYGGHGYTF
CDR3 length: 12
clone size: -
J gene: TRBJ1-2
V gene: TRBV6-5
D gene: -

CDR3 DNA: TGTGCCAGCAAAGGGGGCGTAGAGACCCAGTACTTC
CDR3 protein: CASKGGVETQYF
CDR3 length: 12
clone size: -
J gene: TRBJ2-5
V gene: TRBV27
D gene: TRBD1

CDR3 DNA: TGTGCCAGCAGTTACTCGACAGGTCTTGTCGAGCAGTACTTC
CDR3 protein: CASSYSTGLVEQYF
CDR3 length: 14
clone size: few
J gene: TRBJ2-7
V gene: TRBV6-5
D gene: -

CDR3 DNA: TGTGCCAGCAGGGGGCGGGAGACCCAGTACTTC
CDR3 protein: CASRGRETQYF
CDR3 length: 11
clone size: -
J gene: TRBJ2-5
V gene: TRBV28
D gene: -

CDR3 DNA: TGTGCCAGCAGCCCTACTAGCAGGACCTACGAGCAGTACTTC
CDR3 protein: CASSPTSRTYEQYF
CDR3 length: 14
clone size: -
J gene: TRBJ2-7
V gene: TRBV4-2
D gene: -

CDR3 DNA: TGCGCCAGCAGCTTGGAGGGGCGCAGGGCCCGTGGCTACACCTTC
CDR3 protein: CASSLEGRRARGYTF
CDR3 length: 15
clone size: -
J gene: TRBJ1-2
V gene: TRBV5-1
D gene: -